This T cell receptor (beta chain) comes out of a study of identifying expanded T cells in peripheral blood. As to this clone: Its antigen is unknown.

Here immunoSEQ multiplex PCR was the method, and the copy in TCRdb shows in-frame clones only, minus some. The sample lists about 91,000 clones, approximately 88% occurring once. The germline V and J ends were trimmed by 3 bases and 9 bases, with 18 bases remaining between them. The V gene's germline CDR1 is KGHSH and CDR2 LQKENI. This CDR3 region has 14 residues. Study results and caveats: Approximately two-week clone count variance significantly increased as total template count grew. Over approximately two and four weeks, about 15 and 18 clones changed, versus around 1.3 between replicates.

The specimen was blood. The clonotype was recovered from a person between 18 and 75 years old in good health. The J gene is TRBJ2-7, the V gene TRBV18; TRBD1 is a possible D gene (5 bases). In DNA, the CDR3 is TGTGCCAGCTCACCCCTCGACGGGTCAGGGTGGCAGTACTTC. This codes for CASSPLDGSGWQYF.